This T cell receptor beta chain appears in the sequencing data of a study of blood T cell repertoires in COVID-19. Overall study: COVID-19 samples collected from the United States, Italy and Spain covered acute and convalescent phases.

Individuals drawn from some 25 US areas were about 18 to 95 years old. Which cohort a participant joined came from the clinical history participants gave. Recovery among Cohort 3 donors was established by two negative PCRs, clearance, or symptom resolution. Libraries were prepared by immunoSEQ multiplex PCR; TCRdb keeps only in-frame clonotypes and omits some of them. The repertoire has a few hundred thousand clones, 92% of them found once; the top ten carry about 18%. Germline-derived CDR1 and CDR2 are SNHLY and FYNNEI. The V gene end was trimmed by 6 bases and the J gene end by 6 bases; junction bases not matched to a gene: 4. This CDR3 comprises 13 residues.

The chain employs TRBV2 and TRBJ2-2; TRBD1 aligns across 7 bases. This TCR came from a woman aged 25 to 45 who had recovered from COVID-19. Sequenced material: PBMCs or T cells enriched from blood (not recorded which). Here the CDR3 reads CASRQGVSGELFF. The CDR3 nucleotides read TGTGCCAGCAGGCAGGGGGTCTCCGGGGAGCTGTTTTTT.